This T cell receptor (beta chain) was sequenced for a study of cytomegalovirus exposure and HLA in healthy donors. General study points: Rarity characterized most TCR sequences, yet some public TCRs appeared in many donors. The study labeled fewer than 200 TCR beta chains cytomegalovirus-associated. The tendency of first-cohort TCR clusters to co-occur in the roughly 120 validation repertoires was the finding of a later analysis.

The table came from immunoSEQ multiplex PCR; TCRdb's copy has only in-frame clones and leaves some out. This sample carries 140,000 or so clones, about 87% of them seen once, and the ten largest clones take roughly 6.7%. Comment on this clone: Its antigen is not known.

With V trimmed by 4 bases and J by 1 base, 4 bases remained unmatched. The CDR3 covers 15 residues. The germline gives CDR1 MGHRA, CDR2 YSYEKL. This receptor was identified in a woman younger than 45 in good health and CMV-seropositive. The V call is TRBV4-1, the J call TRBJ2-5; 9 nucleotides match TRBD2. The sample taken for sequencing was PBMCs. CDR3 sequence: CASSRGLAPQETQYF. Here the CDR3 DNA reads TGCGCCAGCAGCCGTGGACTAGCGCCCCAAGAGACCCAGTACTTC.